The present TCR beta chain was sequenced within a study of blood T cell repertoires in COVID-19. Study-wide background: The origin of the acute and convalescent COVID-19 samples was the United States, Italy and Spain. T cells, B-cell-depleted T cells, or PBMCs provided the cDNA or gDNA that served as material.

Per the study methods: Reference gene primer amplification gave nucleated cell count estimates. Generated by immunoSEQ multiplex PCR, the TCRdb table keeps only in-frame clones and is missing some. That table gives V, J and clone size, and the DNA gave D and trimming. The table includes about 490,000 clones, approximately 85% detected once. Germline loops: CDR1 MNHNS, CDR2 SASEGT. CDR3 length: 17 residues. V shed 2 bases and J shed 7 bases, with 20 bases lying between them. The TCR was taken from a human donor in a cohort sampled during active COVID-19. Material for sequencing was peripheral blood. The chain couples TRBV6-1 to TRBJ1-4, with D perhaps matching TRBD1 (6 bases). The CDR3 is CASSEQPPGRGGEKLFF. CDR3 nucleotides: TGTGCCAGCAGTGAACAACCCCCCGGCAGAGGGGGTGAAAAACTGTTTTTT.